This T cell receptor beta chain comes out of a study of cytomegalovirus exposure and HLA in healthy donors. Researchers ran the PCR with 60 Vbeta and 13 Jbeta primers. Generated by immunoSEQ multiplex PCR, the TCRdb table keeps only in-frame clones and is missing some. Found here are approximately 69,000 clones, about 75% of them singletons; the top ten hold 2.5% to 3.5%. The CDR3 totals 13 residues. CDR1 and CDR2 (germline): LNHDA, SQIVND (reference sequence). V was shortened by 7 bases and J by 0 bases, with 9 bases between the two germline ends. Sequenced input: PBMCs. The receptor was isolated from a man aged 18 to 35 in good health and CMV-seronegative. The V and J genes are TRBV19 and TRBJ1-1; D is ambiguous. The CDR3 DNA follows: TGTGCCAGTAACATTGGGCTGAACACTGAAGCTTTCTTT. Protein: CASNIGLNTEAFF.